Listed below are T cell receptor beta chains from one sample, sequenced in a study of T cell clones after liver transplantation. Some clones are missing from TCRdb's copy, which holds only in-frame ones; the method was immunoSEQ multiplex PCR. The profile shows some 80,000 clones, less than 90% of them singletons. The source material was CD4+ T cells from blood, sampled around 50 months after liver transplant. The receptor source for this set is a human patient who received a liver transplant. Some T cells may have originated in the graft donor. Both conserved end residues are part of each CDR3. The order of the fields is CDR3 DNA, CDR3 protein, D gene, J gene, CDR3 length, V gene, clone size. A D gene is named only where the DNA matches it firmly. Not every row has a clone size; where given, it reads once, few, many or a size class.

TGTGCCAGCAGAAATGGTAGAGGCCACTCTGGGGCCAACGTCCTGACTTTC,CASRNGRGHSGANVLTF,.,TRBJ2-6,17,TRBV7-2,.
TGTGCCAGCAGTTACCAACCCAGGGGCTTTCAAGAGACCCAGTACTTC,CASSYQPRGFQETQYF,.,TRBJ2-5,16,TRBV6-5,.
TGTGCCAGCAGCTCCGCGGACAGGAGGAGCTCCTACGAGCAGTACTTC,CASSSADRRSSYEQYF,TRBD1,TRBJ2-7,16,TRBV5-4,.
TGTGCCAGCAGCCGTAGGACAGGGCCTTATGGCTACACCTTC,CASSRRTGPYGYTF,TRBD1,TRBJ1-2,14,TRBV27,.
TGCGCCAGCAGCTTGGAACAGGGGGAAGATACGCAGTATTTT,CASSLEQGEDTQYF,TRBD1,TRBJ2-3,14,TRBV5-1,.
TGCGCCAGCAGCTTGAAAGAGACCCAGTACTTC,CASSLKETQYF,.,TRBJ2-5,11,TRBV5-1,.
TGTGCCAGCAGCCCCGGGACAGCTGAGACCCAGTACTTC,CASSPGTAETQYF,TRBD1,TRBJ2-5,13,TRBV27,.
TGTGCCTGGATTGCGGGACTCCTTCCCGCTAACGAGCAGTACTTC,CAWIAGLLPANEQYF,.,TRBJ2-7,15,TRBV30,once
TGTGCCAGCAGTTACTCGGACAACACTGAAGCTTTCTTT,CASSYSDNTEAFF,.,TRBJ1-1,13,TRBV6-6,.
TGCAGTGCTAGGGCCCACTATGGCTACACCTTC,CSARAHYGYTF,.,TRBJ1-2,11,TRBV20-1,.